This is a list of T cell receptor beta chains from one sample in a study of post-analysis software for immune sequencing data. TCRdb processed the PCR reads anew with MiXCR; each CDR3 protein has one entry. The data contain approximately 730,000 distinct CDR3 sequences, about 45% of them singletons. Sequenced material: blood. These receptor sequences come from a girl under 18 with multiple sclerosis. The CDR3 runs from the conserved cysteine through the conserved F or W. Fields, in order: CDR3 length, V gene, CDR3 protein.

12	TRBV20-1	CSALGGRPEAFF
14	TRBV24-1	CATSQTGGLAEQFF
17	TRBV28	CASSWEQGLGSNQPQHF
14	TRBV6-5	CASKFGVSGGGYTF
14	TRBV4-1	CASSQEDGANVLTF
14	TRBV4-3	CASSPGLANQPQHF
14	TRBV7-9	CASSLPGQSYEQYF
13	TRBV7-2	CASNWGAGETQYF
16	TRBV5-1	CASSLDSSGGSYEQYF
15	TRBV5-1	CASSSVGTPGNEQFF
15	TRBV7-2	CASSPSGQIYIEAFF
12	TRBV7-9	CASSRDRDTQYF
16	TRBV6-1	CASSEFSGAGGSPLHF
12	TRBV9	CASSELGYEQFF
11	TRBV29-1	CSVVWNTEAFF
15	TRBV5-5	CASSLASGLTDTQYF
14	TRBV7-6	CASSLADQGYEQYF
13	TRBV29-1	CSVGQTSTDTQYF
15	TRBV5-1	CASSQAGVGTLEQFF
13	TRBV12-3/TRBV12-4	CASSFGGNQPQHF
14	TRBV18	CATQPVGRNTEAFF
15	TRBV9	CASSVASGPADTQYF
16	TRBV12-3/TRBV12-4	CASSPSGRENHNEQFF
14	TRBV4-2	CASSQDDSYTEAFF
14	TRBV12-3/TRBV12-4	CASRDDRRGYGYTF
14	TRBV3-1	CASSLSGTADEQYF
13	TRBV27	CASSLSTTSTQYF
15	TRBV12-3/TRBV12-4	CASSSTAGGVEKLFF
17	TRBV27	CASSLSGGGAQNYGYTF
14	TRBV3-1	CASIRYGRRYEQYF
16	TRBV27	CASRQPLGQPVYGYTF
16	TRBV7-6	CASSSLAKGSKNIQYF
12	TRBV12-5	CASGWTNNEQFF
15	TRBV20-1	CNAPLRGSLNTEAFF
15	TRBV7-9	CASSLAWDITETQYF
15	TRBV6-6	CASSPLLAVGETQYF
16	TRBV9	CASSRGGTGVNSPLHF
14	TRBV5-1	CASSLRAASYEQYF
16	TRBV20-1	CSASRWQTNSYNEQYF
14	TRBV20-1	CSAERGTGGVTQYF
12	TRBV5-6	CASSLASGTQYF